Here is one T cell receptor (beta chain) with its context. Its antigen is currently not known. No base-level quality is on record; no much larger clone is a single base apart. This specimen comes from a study of a mutant IDH1 vaccine in newly diagnosed glioma (TCRdb year 2021). Study-wide context: Across visits V03 through V10, patients got a total of eight vaccinations, given in weeks 1, 3, 5, 7, 11, 15, 19 and 23. Before enrollment, patients had received standard therapy of radiotherapy alone, temozolomide alone, or radiochemotherapy with temozolomide; most received the combination. Vaccination was initiated 4-6 weeks after radiotherapy alone, or concurrently with temozolomide cycles in the chemotherapy-containing groups. Longitudinal TCRB deep sequencing was performed for around 23 treated patients wherever samples were available for exploratory analyses. Peripheral blood samples were drawn at six visits, namely V03 (baseline), V05, V07, V10, V12 and V13. Of the roughly 30 treated patients, approximately 60% were male and 37.5% were female, and the mean age was around 40 years.

Read against the paper, the sample's time point label means: week 23, last vaccination. A 20-mer mutant IDH1 peptide at 300 micrograms in Montanide made up each vaccine dose, which was injected subcutaneously together with topical imiquimod. Newly diagnosed WHO grade 3 or 4 IDH1-mutant astrocytomas showing loss of nuclear ATRX were present in the donors. The samples were drawn from NOA16, a multicentre, single-arm, open-label phase I trial in Germany that tested a mutant IDH1 peptide vaccine in humans for the first time. Genomic DNA for TCRB sequencing was isolated from EDTA blood with the DNeasy Blood and Tissue Kit. The library was obtained by the immunoSEQ multiplex PCR assay. The hsTCRB Kit was used according to the manufacturer's protocol to amplify rearranged TCR beta chain sequences. TCRB libraries were sequenced on an Illumina MiSeq. Concerning the study's data processing: Demultiplexing, trimming and gene mapping were performed with the kit vendor's proprietary platform. TCRdb retrieved this table from immuneACCESS and kept in-frame rearrangements only. Not all clones are present; in checked studies, unresolved V genes account for under half, and no reason is known for the remainder. That table supplies the V and J calls and clone size; D and trimming were determined from the DNA. The sample table contains about 77,000 clones; only one count was recorded for approximately 85% of them. The ten largest clones represent approximately 0.8% of the sample.

What the work shows at the level of the full study, not this receptor alone: No apparent relationship was observed between pseudoprogression and alterations in the top peripheral T cell clonotypes detected by TCRB sequencing. According to the authors, sample limitations meant that analyses of patient blood samples could not be reproduced. Across multiple MHC alleles, vaccine-induced immune responses were seen in 93.3% of patients. PBMC samples for TCRB deep sequencing were selected based on availability.

Between the V and J ends, shortened by 6 bases and 3 bases respectively, the junction contains 11 bases. The CDR3, from cysteine to phenylalanine, totals 14 residues. Only CDR3 DNA is held: 42 bases, read in frame from base 1. Sequences SNHLY (CDR1) and FYNNEI (CDR2) are obtained from the germline V gene. Here the sequenced sample was PBMCs, taken from a glioma patient whose treatment included an IDH1 peptide vaccine. The TCR comes from a woman between 50 and 59 years old with glioma. Rearrangement joined TRBV2 to TRBJ2-2, and perhaps TRBD2 as D gene, on 5 matching bases. The CDR3 protein is CASSEEVDTGELFF. The DNA sequence reads TGTGCCAGCAGCGAGGAGGTTGACACCGGGGAGCTGTTTTTT.